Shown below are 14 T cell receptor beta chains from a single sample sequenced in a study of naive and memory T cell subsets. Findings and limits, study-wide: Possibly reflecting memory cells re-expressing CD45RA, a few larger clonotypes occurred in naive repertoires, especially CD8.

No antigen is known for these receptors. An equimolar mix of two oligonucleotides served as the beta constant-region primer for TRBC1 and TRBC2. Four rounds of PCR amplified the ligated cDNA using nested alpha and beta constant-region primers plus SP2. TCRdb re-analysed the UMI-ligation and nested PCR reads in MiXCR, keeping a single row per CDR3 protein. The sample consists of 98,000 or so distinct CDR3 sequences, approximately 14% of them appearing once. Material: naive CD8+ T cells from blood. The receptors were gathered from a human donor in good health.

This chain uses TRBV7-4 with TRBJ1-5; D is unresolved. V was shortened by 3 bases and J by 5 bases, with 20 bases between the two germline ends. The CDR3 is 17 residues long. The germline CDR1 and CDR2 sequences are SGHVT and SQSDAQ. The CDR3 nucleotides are TGTGCCAGCAGCTTTCGCCCCCAGCACCCGTCATATCAGCCCCAGCATTTT. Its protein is CASSFRPQHPSYQPQHF. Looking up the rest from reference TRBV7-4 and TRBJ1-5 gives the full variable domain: GAGVSQSPRYKVAKRGRDVALRCDSISGHVTLYWYRQTLGQGSEVLTYSQSDAQRDKSGRPSGRFSAERPERSVSTLKIQRTEQGDSAVYLCASSFRPQHPSYQPQHFGDGTRLSIL.

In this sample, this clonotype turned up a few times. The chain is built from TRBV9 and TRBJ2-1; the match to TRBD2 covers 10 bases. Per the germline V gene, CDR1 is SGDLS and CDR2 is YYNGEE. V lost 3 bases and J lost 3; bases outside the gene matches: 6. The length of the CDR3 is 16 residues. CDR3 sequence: CASSASTSGHYNEQFF. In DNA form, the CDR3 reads TGTGCCAGCAGCGCCTCGACTAGCGGGCACTACAATGAGCAGTTCTTC.

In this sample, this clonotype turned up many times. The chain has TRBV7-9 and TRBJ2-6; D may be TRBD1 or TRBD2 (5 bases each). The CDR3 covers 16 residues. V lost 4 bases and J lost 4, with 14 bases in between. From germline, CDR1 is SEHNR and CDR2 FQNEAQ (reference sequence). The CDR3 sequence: CASSWGSGLGANVLTF. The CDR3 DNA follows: TGTGCCAGCAGCTGGGGGTCGGGCCTCGGGGCCAACGTCCTGACTTTC. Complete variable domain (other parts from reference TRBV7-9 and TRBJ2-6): DTGVSQNPRHKITKRGQNVTFRCDPISEHNRLYWYRQTLGQGPEFLTYFQNEAQLEKSRLLSDRFSAERPKGSFSTLEIQRTEQGDSAMYLCASSWGSGLGANVLTFGAGSRLTVL.

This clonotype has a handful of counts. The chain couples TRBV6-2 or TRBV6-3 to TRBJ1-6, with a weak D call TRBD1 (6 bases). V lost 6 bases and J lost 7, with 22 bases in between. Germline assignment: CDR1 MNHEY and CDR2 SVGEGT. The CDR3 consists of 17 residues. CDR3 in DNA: TGTGCCAGCAGCGAAACAGGGATTGTTTTCGCAAATTCACCCCTCCACTTT. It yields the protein CASSETGIVFANSPLHF.

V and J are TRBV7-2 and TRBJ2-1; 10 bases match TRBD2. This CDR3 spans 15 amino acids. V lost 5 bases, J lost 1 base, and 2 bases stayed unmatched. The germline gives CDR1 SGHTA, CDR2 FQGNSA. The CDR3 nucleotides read TGTGCCAGCAGCGCTAGCGGGGGTTCCTACAATGAGCAGTTCTTC. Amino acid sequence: CASSASGGSYNEQFF.

The CDR3 bases are TGTGCCATGAAGACAGGGAATAATGAGCAGTTCTTC. It yields the protein CAMKTGNNEQFF. The rearrangement links TRBV10-3 to TRBJ2-1; TRBD1 matches 7 bases. The length of the CDR3 is 12 residues. Unmatched junction bases numbered 6, after V lost 9 bases and J lost 7 bases. Germline lookup yields CDR1 ENHRY and CDR2 SYGVKD.

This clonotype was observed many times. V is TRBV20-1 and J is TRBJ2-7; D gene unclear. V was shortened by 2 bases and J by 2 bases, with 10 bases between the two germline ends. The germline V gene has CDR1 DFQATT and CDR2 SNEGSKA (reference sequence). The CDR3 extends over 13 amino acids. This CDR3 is CSARLGGAYEQYF. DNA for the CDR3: TGCAGTGCTAGATTGGGCGGCGCCTACGAGCAGTACTTC.

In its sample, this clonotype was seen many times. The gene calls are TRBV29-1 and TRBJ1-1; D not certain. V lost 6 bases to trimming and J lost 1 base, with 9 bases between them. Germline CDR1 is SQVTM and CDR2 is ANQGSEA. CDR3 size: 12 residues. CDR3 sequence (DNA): TGCAGCGTGCTTAAGAAGAACACTGAAGCTTTCTTT. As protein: CSVLKKNTEAFF.

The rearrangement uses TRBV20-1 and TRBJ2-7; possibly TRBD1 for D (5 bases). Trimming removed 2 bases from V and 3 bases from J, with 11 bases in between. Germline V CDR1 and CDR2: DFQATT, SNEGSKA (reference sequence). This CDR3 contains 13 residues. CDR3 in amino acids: CSARSRVNYEQYF. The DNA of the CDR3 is TGCAGTGCTAGAAGCAGGGTAAACTACGAGCAGTACTTC.

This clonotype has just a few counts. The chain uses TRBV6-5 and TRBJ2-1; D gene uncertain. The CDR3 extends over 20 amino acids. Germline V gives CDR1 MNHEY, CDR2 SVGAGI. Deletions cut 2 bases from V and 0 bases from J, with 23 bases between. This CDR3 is CASSYRLIADHPGSYNEQFF. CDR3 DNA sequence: TGTGCCAGCAGTTACCGACTTATCGCGGACCACCCGGGCTCCTACAATGAGCAGTTCTTC.

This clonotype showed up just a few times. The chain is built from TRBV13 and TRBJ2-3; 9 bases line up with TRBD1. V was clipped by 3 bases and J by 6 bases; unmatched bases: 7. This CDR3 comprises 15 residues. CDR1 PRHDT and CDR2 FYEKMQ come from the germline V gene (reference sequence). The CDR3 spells CASSFYGTGYDTQYF. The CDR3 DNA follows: TGTGCCAGCAGCTTTTACGGGACAGGGTACGATACGCAGTATTTT.

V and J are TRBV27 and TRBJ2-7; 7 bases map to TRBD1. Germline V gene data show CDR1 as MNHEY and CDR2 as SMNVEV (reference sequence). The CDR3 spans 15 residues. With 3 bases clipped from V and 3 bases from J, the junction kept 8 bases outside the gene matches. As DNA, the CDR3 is TGTGCCAGCAGTTTTTTGGGACAGAGCCTCTACGAGCAGTACTTC. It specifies CASSFLGQSLYEQYF.

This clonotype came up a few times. Here the CDR3 DNA reads TGTGCCAGCAGCTTTTCTCGGACCAACCCAGGGTATGAGCAGTTCTTC. This translates into CASSFSRTNPGYEQFF. This chain links TRBV7-9 with TRBJ2-1; D is perhaps TRBD1 (5 bases). Trimming took 3 bases from V and 8 from J, leaving 20 bases between them. CDR3 size: 16 residues. Germline CDR1 is SEHNR and CDR2 is FQNEAQ (reference sequence).

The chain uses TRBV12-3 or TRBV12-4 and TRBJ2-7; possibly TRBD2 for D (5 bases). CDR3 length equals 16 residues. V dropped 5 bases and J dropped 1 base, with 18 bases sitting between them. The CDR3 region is CASSKLLAQLSYEQYF. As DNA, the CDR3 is TGTGCCAGCAGTAAACTCCTAGCACAATTGTCCTACGAGCAGTACTTC.